This TCR beta chain is from a study of shared clonotypes between healthy human individuals. Study-wide context: The study enrolled a couple of women and a few men aged 18 to 49. CD4 naive and memory got three plates each, CD8 naive two, CD8 memory one.

In the sorted-subset replicate PCRs, 200 ng DNA, tens of thousands of T cell genomes, was used. Repertoires were generated with immunoSEQ multiplex PCR, while TCRdb's copy carries only in-frame clones and drops some. This sample has roughly 1,800,000 clones, with about 94% found just once. This CDR3 contains 17 residues. V dropped 5 bases and J dropped 3 bases, with 20 bases sitting between them. The V gene's germline CDR1 is SEHNR and CDR2 FQNEAQ (reference sequence). CD45RO negativity and positive selection for CCR7 defined naive CD8 cells, a population that excluded terminally differentiated effector memory CD45RA+ cells.

The genes are TRBV7-9 and TRBJ2-1; D is perhaps TRBD1 (6 bases). This TCR was recovered from a man aged 18 to 30 in good health. The sequencing input was naive CD8+ T cells sorted from blood. CDR3 coding DNA: TGTGCCAGCAGCGATGGGACAATCTTCTCCCTCTACAATGAGCAGTTCTTC. Amino acid sequence: CASSDGTIFSLYNEQFF.